The 30 T cell receptor beta chains in this list originate from one sample, sequenced in a study of blood T cells in healthy people across ages. A sample-barcoded 5' primer and a J-beta primer mix were used in a second PCR of about 6 to 11 cycles. TCRdb reprocessed the 5' RACE reads via MiXCR and lists one record per CDR3 protein. This sample yields some 890,000 distinct CDR3 sequences, of which 25% to 30% are seen a single time; about a tenth belongs to the top ten. This sample also appeared in a second study, on T cells of mothers and their children.

Sequenced input: blood. The source is a middle-aged woman in good health.

Only one count was recorded for this clonotype. The chain links TRBV27 to TRBJ1-5; 7 bases align to TRBD1. This CDR3 comprises 14 residues. Germline assignment: CDR1 MNHEY and CDR2 SMNVEV (reference sequence). V was pared by 6 bases and J by 4 bases, with 6 bases of the junction left unmatched. The CDR3 loop reads CASSQGEGNQPQHF. The CDR3 DNA reads TGTGCCAGCAGCCAGGGGGAGGGGAATCAGCCCCAGCATTTT.

This clonotype has at least ten counts. The chain employs TRBV4-2 and TRBJ2-1; possibly TRBD1 for D (5 bases). The CDR3 has 17 residues. Trimming shortened V by 1 base and J by 2 bases, and 15 bases separated the two germline ends. The germline CDR1 and CDR2 sequences are LGHNA and YNFKEQ. DNA for the CDR3: TGTGCCAGCAGCCAAGTTGCTGCAGGGCAAGCCTACAATGAGCAGTTCTTC. Encoded protein: CASSQVAAGQAYNEQFF.

This clonotype has more than one count but fewer than ten. The chain has TRBV27 and TRBJ2-7; 7 nucleotides match TRBD1. Germline CDR1 and CDR2: MNHEY and SMNVEV (reference sequence). V lost 1 base and J lost 3; bases outside the gene matches: 0. The CDR3 runs 13 residues. The CDR3 bases are TGTGCCAGCAGTTTATGGACAGGCTACGAGCAGTACTTC. It encodes CASSLWTGYEQYF.

This clonotype was detected many times. The rearrangement joins TRBV24-1 to TRBJ1-2; 8 bases align to TRBD1. V dropped 11 bases and J dropped 7; count of bases not matched to a gene: 8. The CDR3 totals 12 residues. Germline assignment: CDR1 KGHDR and CDR2 SFDVKD. CDR3 amino acids: CAILQGEVGYTF. CDR3 nucleotides: TGTGCCATCTTACAGGGGGAGGTTGGCTACACCTTC.

This clonotype came up a few times. The chain combines TRBV12-3 or TRBV12-4 with TRBJ2-2; 7 bases fit TRBD1. The CDR3 has 15 amino acids. V dropped 6 bases and J dropped 7; count of bases not matched to a gene: 11. This CDR3 reads CASRGTEWNGGELFF. CDR3 DNA sequence: TGTGCCAGCAGAGGGACAGAATGGAATGGCGGGGAGCTGTTTTTT.

The gene calls are TRBV24-1 and TRBJ2-2; D call uncertain. V was shortened by 0 bases and J by 6 bases, with 4 bases between the two germline ends. CDR3 length: 13 amino acids. Germline CDR1 and CDR2: KGHDR and SFDVKD. The CDR3 nucleotides read TGTGCCACCAGTGATTTGCGGTCCGGGGAGCTGTTTTTT. This encodes CATSDLRSGELFF.

This clonotype appeared many times. J is TRBJ1-2 and V is TRBV12-3 or TRBV12-4; 8 nucleotides agree with TRBD1. Unmatched junction bases numbered 14, after V lost 4 bases and J lost 4 bases. The CDR3 extends over 17 amino acids. The CDR3 DNA sequence: TGTGCCAGCAGTTCGGCCGGGACAGGTTTTATAGGCTATGGCTACACCTTC. Its translation is CASSSAGTGFIGYGYTF.

This clonotype was seen only once. This chain links TRBV6-6 with TRBJ2-2; 11 bases match TRBD1. The germline CDR1 and CDR2 sequences are MNHNY and SVGAGI (reference sequence). This CDR3 region has 16 residues. V trimming: 7 bases; J trimming: 4 bases; junction bases outside the gene matches: 8. The CDR3 sequence is CASNPPGQGGTGELFF. The CDR3 DNA is TGTGCCAGCAACCCACCGGGACAGGGGGGCACCGGGGAGCTGTTTTTT.

The chain couples TRBV6-5 to TRBJ1-1; TRBD1 is a possible D gene (6 bases). V was trimmed by 8 bases and J by 4 bases, leaving 17 bases between them. Germline V gives CDR1 MNHEY, CDR2 SVGAGI. CDR3 length equals 14 residues. This CDR3 is CASQFRPTGTEAFF. The CDR3 DNA reads as TGTGCCAGCCAGTTTAGACCGACAGGCACTGAAGCTTTCTTT.

Details on this clonotype: It may be a read error: a sequence one base away is much more abundant. This chain links TRBV21-1 with TRBJ2-6. TRBV21-1 is described as a pseudogene. The CDR3 has 14 residues. The CDR3 nucleotides read TGTGCCAGCGGCATGGACTCTGGGGCCAACGTCCTGACTTTC. Encoded protein: CASGMDSGANVLTF.

With regard to this clonotype: The junction does not match germline at one end; this may be a read error. The genes are TRBV5-4 and TRBJ2-6; D might be TRBD1 or TRBD2, each matching 5 bases. The CDR3 contains 22 residues. Germline-derived CDR1 and CDR2 are SGHNT and YYREEE (reference sequence). The CDR3 nucleotides read TGTGTCAGCAGCTTGTTTGGTCGTCAGGGAGCTCCTGATAACTCTGGGGCCAACGTCCTGACTTTC. It is translated as CVSSLFGRQGAPDNSGANVLTF.

In its sample, this clonotype was seen a few times. This clone may be a read error of a much larger clone one base away. This sequence joins TRBV4-1 and TRBJ2-5; D gene uncertain. The DNA end is more similar to TRBJ2-7, so the J call may be wrong. The CDR3 has 15 residues. The germline gives CDR1 MGHRA, CDR2 YSYEKL. CDR3 sequence reads: CASSQGKGPTCEQYF. CDR3 coding DNA: TGCGCCAGCAGCCAAGGGAAGGGCCCAACCTGCGAGCAGTACTTC.

This clonotype was observed a handful of times. The genes are TRBV7-2 and TRBJ1-2, with a weak D call TRBD1 (5 bases). V dropped 1 base and J dropped 6 bases, with 18 bases sitting between them. The CDR3 has 16 amino acids. Germline CDR1 SGHTA, CDR2 FQGNSA. The CDR3 here is CASSLVQTSRGNGYTF. In DNA form, the CDR3 reads TGTGCCAGCAGCTTAGTTCAGACATCTCGGGGGAATGGCTACACCTTC.

In nucleotides, the CDR3 is TGTGCCAGCAGGATGCTGGGGGGGCAAAGCTATGGCTACACCTTC. Its translation: CASRMLGGQSYGYTF. The rearrangement joins TRBV27 to TRBJ1-2; D possibly corresponds to TRBD1 (6 bases). Trimming took 6 bases from V and 4 from J, leaving 18 bases between them. The CDR3 extends over 15 amino acids. Germline V lookup: CDR1 MNHEY, CDR2 SMNVEV (reference sequence).

In nucleotides, the CDR3 is TGTGCTAGTGAGCCCCCAGGCTACACCTTC. Amino acid sequence: CASEPPGYTF. The gene calls are TRBV12-5 and TRBJ1-2; D call uncertain. V was clipped by 7 bases and J by 8 bases, with 8 bases between them. Germline V lookup: CDR1 LGHNT, CDR2 FRNRAP. CDR3 length: 10 residues. Based on the CDR3 plus reference TRBV12-5 and TRBJ1-2, the full variable domain is DARVTQTPRHKVTEMGQEVTMRCQPILGHNTVFWYRQTMMQGLELLAYFRNRAPLDDSGMPKDRFSAEMPDATLATLKIQPSEPRDSAVYFCASEPPGYTFGSGTRLTVV.

With regard to this clonotype: A single base separates this from a much larger clone, so it may be a read error. The rearrangement uses TRBV7-2 and TRBJ2-1; D is ambiguous. The closer fit of TRBJ2-7 to the DNA end suggests the J call may be wrong. Looked up from germline, CDR1 is SGHTA and CDR2 is FQGNSA. This CDR3 is built from 14 residues. The CDR3 loop is CASSLEPLANEQYF. For the CDR3, the DNA is TGTGCCAGCAGCTTAGAACCTTTAGCCAATGAGCAGTACTTC.

In this sample, this clonotype turned up a few times. This chain joins TRBV7-6 and TRBJ1-6, with no clear D. CDR1 is SGHVS and CDR2 is FNYEAQ in the germline V gene. The V end lost 5 bases, the J end lost 8 bases, and 19 bases lay between the germline ends. The length of the CDR3 is 16 residues. CDR3 nucleotide sequence: TGTGCCAGCAGCCCCTACCCCACGTCCAGCTATTCACCCCTCCACTTT. This translates into CASSPYPTSSYSPLHF.

This clonotype was seen a handful of times. The V gene is TRBV7-9, the J gene TRBJ1-5; D possibly corresponds to TRBD1 (5 bases). The CDR3 is 10 residues long. V gave up 9 bases and J gave up 7 bases, with 7 bases separating them. From germline, CDR1 is SEHNR and CDR2 FQNEAQ (reference sequence). The CDR3 coding sequence is TGTGCCAGTGGGGCCCAGCCCCAGCATTTT. It is translated as CASGAQPQHF.

This clonotype was detected once. This may be a read error: a much more frequent sequence differs by one nucleotide. The CDR3 carries no conserved terminal phenylalanine or tryptophan, so it likely arises from a read error. The DNA of the CDR3 is TGTGCCAGCAGCCAAGAAGGGACAGCTGGGGCCAACGTCCTGACTTGC. Translation gives CASSQEGTAGANVLTC. This chain uses TRBV4-2 with TRBJ2-6; 7 bases are shared with TRBD1. The CDR3 totals 16 residues. In germline, CDR1 is LGHNA, CDR2 YNFKEQ. J lost 2 bases, V lost 0 bases, and 1 base had no gene match.

The gene calls are TRBV29-1 and TRBJ2-1; perhaps TRBD1 as D (6 bases). CDR1 is SQVTM, CDR2 ANQGSEA, per germline. The CDR3 sequence is 14 residues long. Trimming left V 3 bases short and J 3 bases short, with 12 bases between. The DNA of the CDR3 is TGCAGCGTTGAGGGCCAGGGGCTCTACAATGAGCAGTTCTTC. Protein product: CSVEGQGLYNEQFF.

Many counts were recorded for this clonotype. The chain joins TRBV28 to TRBJ1-5; D is ambiguous. Germline V lookup: CDR1 MDHEN, CDR2 SYDVKM. Trimming shortened V by 7 bases and J by 4 bases, and 8 bases separated the two germline ends. The CDR3 has 12 amino acids. CDR3 amino acids: CASKTTNQPQHF. In nucleotides, the CDR3 is TGTGCCAGCAAGACGACAAATCAGCCCCAGCATTTT. Together with reference TRBV28 and TRBJ1-5, the CDR3 gives the full variable domain: DVKVTQSSRYLVKRTGEKVFLECVQDMDHENMFWYRQDPGLGLRLIYFSYDVKMKEKGDIPEGYSVSREKKERFSLILESASTNQTSMYLCASKTTNQPQHFGDGTRLSIL.

This clonotype was counted many times. V and J are TRBV25-1 and TRBJ1-1, with D unclear. In germline, CDR1 is MGHDK, CDR2 SYGVNS. The CDR3 runs 13 residues. The V end lost 4 bases, the J end lost 1 base, and 7 bases lay between the germline ends. The DNA of the CDR3 is TGTGCCAGCAGTGCGACATCGAACACTGAAGCTTTCTTT. Translated: CASSATSNTEAFF.

A remark on this clonotype: A much larger clone differs from this one at a single base, so this may be a read error. The rearrangement uses TRBV7-2 and TRBJ2-1; 10 bases are shared with TRBD2. The length of the CDR3 is 15 residues. In germline, CDR1 is SGHTA, CDR2 FQGNSA. The CDR3 is CARSLSGGVYNEQFF. CDR3 DNA sequence: TGTGCCCGCAGCTTAAGCGGGGGGGTATACAATGAGCAGTTCTTC.

This clonotype was detected a few times. V gene TRBV29-1 combines with J gene TRBJ2-7; D possibly corresponds to TRBD2 (6 bases). The V end lost 4 bases, the J end lost 2 bases, and 18 bases lay between the germline ends. CDR3 size: 15 residues. Germline V lookup: CDR1 SQVTM, CDR2 ANQGSEA. The CDR3 nucleotides read TGCAGCGTTGTCGGGGCCGGGGACTCACCCTACGAGCAGTACTTC. Translated, it gives CSVVGAGDSPYEQYF.

J is TRBJ1-1 and V is TRBV4-1; no firm D call. Germline CDR1 and CDR2: MGHRA and YSYEKL. The CDR3 sequence is 15 residues long. V dropped 0 bases and J dropped 0 bases, with 8 bases sitting between them. This CDR3 reads CASSQESWLNTEAFF. The CDR3 bases are TGCGCCAGCAGCCAAGAATCTTGGCTGAACACTGAAGCTTTCTTT.

Comments on this clonotype: This may stem from a read error, because a much larger clone lies one nucleotide away. The rearrangement links TRBV28 to TRBJ2-1; TRBD1 agrees at 11 bases. The CDR3 is made up of 15 amino acids. Germline CDR1 MDHEN, CDR2 SYDVKM. CDR3 sequence: CVSNHPGQGAHEQFF. CDR3 DNA sequence: TGTGTCAGCAACCACCCCGGACAGGGGGCCCATGAGCAGTTCTTC.

Only a few counts were recorded for this clonotype. The chain links TRBV5-4 to TRBJ2-1, with D unresolved. V was trimmed by 2 bases and J by 6 bases, leaving 6 bases between them. CDR1 SGHNT and CDR2 YYREEE come from the germline V gene (reference sequence). The CDR3 contains 12 residues. CDR3 amino acids: CASSFEFNEQFF. In nucleotides, the CDR3 is TGTGCCAGCAGCTTCGAATTCAATGAGCAGTTCTTC. The whole variable domain, filled in from reference TRBV5-4 and TRBJ2-1, reads ETGVTQSPTHLIKTRGQQVTLRCSSQSGHNTVSWYQQALGQGPQFIFQYYREEENGRGNFPPRFSGLQFPNYSSELNVNALELDDSALYLCASSFEFNEQFFGPGTRLTVL.

This clonotype was seen a handful of times. The chain combines TRBV5-5 with TRBJ2-5, with 7 bases that match TRBD1. The trim removed 4 bases at V and 5 bases at J, leaving 5 bases unmatched. The CDR3 runs 13 residues. CDR1 and CDR2 from the germline V gene are SGHKS and YYEKEE (reference sequence). CDR3 loop: CASSGRQGETQYF. CDR3 nucleotide sequence: TGTGCCAGCAGCGGGAGACAGGGCGAGACCCAGTACTTC.

J is TRBJ2-3 and V is TRBV20-1; TRBD2 agrees at 7 bases. The CDR3 has 11 residues. The V segment lost 3 bases and the J segment 9 bases; nucleotides outside the gene matches: 3. CDR1 is DFQATT and CDR2 is SNEGSKA in the germline V gene (reference sequence). CDR3 residues: CSARGGSTQYF. CDR3 DNA: TGCAGTGCTAGGGGGGGGAGCACGCAGTATTTT.

The chain has TRBV18 and TRBJ2-1; no firm D call. Trimming removed 0 bases at V and 2 bases at J, with 14 bases between. CDR3 length equals 17 residues. From germline, CDR1 is KGHSH and CDR2 LQKENI. CDR3 DNA: TGTGCCAGCTCACCACCGGAGAGTCGGACGGCCTACAATGAGCAGTTCTTC. This encodes CASSPPESRTAYNEQFF.